This T cell receptor beta chain emerged from a study of blood T cell repertoires in COVID-19. In the authors' methods: Nucleated cell number was recorded as an estimate derived from reference gene primer amplification. The data were produced by immunoSEQ multiplex PCR, yet TCRdb's version contains in-frame clones alone and is incomplete. That table supplies the V and J calls and clone size; D and trimming were determined from the DNA. The sample lists more than 55,000 clones; 90% were seen once. From germline, CDR1 is LNHDA and CDR2 SQIVND (reference sequence). This CDR3 has 14 amino acids. Trimming took 5 bases from V and 12 from J; bases not matched to a gene: 16. This clone was observed a single time.

The clonotype comes from a man older than 75 with acute or convalescent COVID-19. Sequencing input: peripheral blood. The V and J genes are TRBV19 and TRBJ2-7, with 7 nucleotides matching TRBD2. The CDR3 DNA reads as TGTGCCAGTAGTGCTTCGGGACTAACGAGGCCCTGGTACTTC. Its translation is CASSASGLTRPWYF.